Listed below are T cell receptor beta chains from one sample, sequenced in a study of CD8+ T cells in alopecia areata. Sequencing was performed with immunoSEQ multiplex PCR; in TCRdb, only in-frame clones are kept and a portion is missing. Among fewer than 350,000 clones listed, about three fifths were seen once. The sequenced sample was CD4+ T cells sorted from blood, obtained at week 24, from a patient treated with tofacitinib. Source of these receptors: a human donor with alopecia areata. Each CDR3 is given with its conserved first and last residue. A D gene is named only where the DNA matches it firmly. For some rows the clone size is stated as once, few or many, or as a class when expanded; others skip it.

d_call,clone_size,v_call,cdr3_aa
TRBD1,few,TRBV5-3,CARSTRQGVTEAFF
NA,NA,TRBV6-5,CASRSHSTNYGYTF
NA,NA,TRBV13,CASSLFVRARNEQFF
NA,NA,TRBV18,CASSPPVGGSTPQTQYF
NA,NA,TRBV27,CASSSRAPGPLYSYNSPLHF
NA,once,TRBV5-4,CASSPQGAPSGTTWEETQYF
TRBD1,few,TRBV4-2,CASSGRDRAYGYTF
TRBD1,NA,TRBV5-1,CASSLLYRGQGSYEQYF
TRBD1,few,TRBV7-2,CASSEGQAYEQYF
NA,once,TRBV27,CASSSRERTGELFF
NA,NA,TRBV7-2,CASSLERGNSPLHF
NA,NA,TRBV2,CASSESASTDTQYF
NA,NA,TRBV5-1,CASSFGQTGELFF
NA,NA,TRBV7-4,CASSPHRAGANVLTF
TRBD1,NA,TRBV7-9,CASDPGDRPQETQYF
TRBD2,NA,TRBV5-4,CASSLAGGNEQFF
NA,NA,TRBV11-3,CASSLGVGALGETQYF
NA,NA,TRBV27,CASRGASTDQPQHF
NA,NA,TRBV23-1,CASSQLDQPQHF
NA,few,TRBV2,CANDQARNADTQYF
NA,NA,TRBV11-2,CASSLDEVEFF
TRBD1,NA,TRBV27,CASSKSKWTGPYYEQYF